The T cell receptor (beta chain) under discussion was sequenced for a study of Ad26.COV2.S vaccination and SARS-CoV-2 variants (dated by TCRdb to about 2021). Regarding the study in general: Donors in the vaccine arm were drawn from COV1001, a phase I-IIa trial of Ad26.COV2.S in healthy adults that was multicentre, randomized, double-blind and placebo-controlled. Trial participants were randomized into five groups of five: low-dose or high-dose Ad26.COV2.S given once or twice, or placebo on both occasions. The TCR-sequenced set comprised about 32 samples: approximately 19 Ad26.COV2.S vaccine recipients, 5 placebo recipients and 8 SARS-CoV-2 convalescent individuals. Investigators remained blinded to trial group allocation during experiments and outcome assessment. Ad26.COV2.S was given intramuscularly at 5x10^10 or 1x10^11 viral particles, as a single shot or as two shots 56 days apart. The specificity and breadth of SARS-CoV-2-reactive T cell receptors after Ad26.COV2.S vaccination were assessed by TCRbeta repertoire sequencing.

The immunoSEQ Assay was used to sequence TCRbeta CDR3 regions. After extraction, genomic DNA underwent amplification by bias-controlled multiplex PCR, followed by high-throughput sequencing. The authors' analysis ran thus. To quantify the absolute abundance of every unique TCRbeta CDR3 region, sequences were collapsed and filtered. T cell fraction was estimated by normalization of TCRbeta template counts to usable DNA, with usable DNA being measured through amplification of reference genes present in all nucleated cells. Repertoire TCRs were annotated as SARS-CoV-2-specific when V gene, CDR3 amino acid sequence and J gene were exactly matched to a known reactive TCR set. MIRA supplied the reference SARS-CoV-2 TCR set, which was filtered for enrichment in COVID-19-positive ImmuneCODE repertoires so that public or cross-reactive TCRs were removed. Using the MIRA antigens, annotated TCRs were further analysed by specific ORF or by position within an ORF. Breadth was defined as the number of annotated unique rearrangements divided by the total number of unique productive rearrangements, and depth was defined as the summed frequency of the annotated unique rearrangements. Two-sided Wilcoxon rank-sum tests were used to compare TCR breadth between groups. Imported from immuneACCESS, the table was reduced by TCRdb to in-frame sequences with V and J called. These copies leave out some clones; in studies compared against another copy, an unresolved V gene accounts for under half, and the cause of the remainder is not known. The V and J calls and clone size are taken from that table; D and trimming were inferred from the DNA. In all, the sample holds roughly 450,000 clones, and more than 80% of those were seen once. The ten largest make up 10% to 15% of the sample.

Of note for this clone: The target of this receptor is not known. Qualities for individual bases were not recorded, and no much larger clone is one base off.

Broad study findings and their caveats: The study lacked the statistical power to compare responses across vaccine doses or regimens. The authors noted that the TCR breadth and depth analyses may have underestimated total T cell responses. Substantial breadth of spike-specific CD8+ and CD4+ T cell responses was reported after vaccination. Vaccine and placebo recipients had similar non-spike TCR breadth, a finding consistent with the vaccine containing only spike. Ad26.COV2.S recipients had higher spike-specific TCR breadth than placebo recipients (P = 0.0014).

The treatment or condition label here, explained by the study, means: 15 to 20 received Ad26.COV2.S at low or high dose, single or two shots; roughly five received placebo; per-sample allocation not given. For vaccine and placebo recipients, the sequenced repertoires came from samples collected on day 63 after the first injection. Between 29 July and 7 August 2020, Cohort 1b enrolled 20 to 30 adults aged 18-55 years at one site in Boston, USA. Ad26.COV2.S was a replication-incompetent adenovirus type 26 vector expressing a prefusion-stabilized SARS-CoV-2 spike protein from the original Wuhan strain. V is pared back by 3 bases and J by 4 bases, with 16 bases lying between the germline termini. CDR1 and CDR2 (SGHRS, YFSETQ) derive from the germline V gene. Its CDR3 holds 16 amino acids, cysteine through phenylalanine. The only DNA kept is the CDR3, 48 bases in frame from the first base.

The source was peripheral blood, collected in a trial of Ad26.COV2.S vaccine versus placebo. The rearrangement joined TRBV5-1 to TRBJ2-2, with a tentative D gene TRBD1 over 6 matching bases. This clonotype was sampled from a person aged 18-65 years who received the Ad26.COV2.S COVID-19 vaccine or a placebo. The nucleotide sequence is TGCGCCAGCAGCTACCGAGACCAGGGGAGCACCGGGGAGCTGTTTTTT. Its protein product is CASSYRDQGSTGELFF.